The 30 T cell receptor beta chains in this list originate from one sample, sequenced in a study of intratumoral heterogeneity in liver cancer. TCRdb's table, derived via immunoSEQ multiplex PCR, lists solely in-frame clones and lacks some. The sample includes approximately 3,600 clones, roughly 49% seen only once; the top ten take 26%. Tumour samples came from separate, distinct regions of the hepatocellular carcinoma nodule. Sequencing used tumor tissue, obtained before any cancer treatment. These TCRs come from a man in his 70s with hepatocellular carcinoma.

In its sample, this clone is medium-sized. The chain links TRBV19 to TRBJ1-5; tentative D call: TRBD1 (5 bases). This CDR3 region has 15 residues. CDR1 and CDR2 (germline): LNHDA, SQIVND (reference sequence). V lost 10 bases to trimming and J lost 5 bases, with 21 bases between them. CDR3 DNA sequence: TGTGCCAACCCTAGGCGGGGCGGGGGAGATCAGCCCCAGCATTTT. Its protein product is CANPRRGGGDQPQHF.

This clone was picked up a small number of times. J is TRBJ1-2 and V is TRBV19; no clear D. Germline V gives CDR1 LNHDA, CDR2 SQIVND (reference sequence). Trimming shortened V by 2 bases and J by 2 bases, and 12 bases separated the two germline ends. CDR3 length: 15 amino acids. CDR3 coding DNA: TGTGCCAGTAGTATAAGGGCCTCGGGCAACTATGGCTACACCTTC. Translated: CASSIRASGNYGYTF.

This clone was counted between two and nine times. The chain combines TRBV28 with TRBJ2-5; a possible D gene is TRBD1 (5 bases). This CDR3 spans 15 amino acids. The V and J ends lost 2 bases and 4 bases respectively, with 14 bases between them. Germline loops: CDR1 MDHEN, CDR2 SYDVKM. The CDR3 nucleotides read TGTGCCAGCAGTTTACCCCAACTGGGGCCAGAGACCCAGTACTTC. Protein product: CASSLPQLGPETQYF.

This sequence joins TRBV9 and TRBJ2-3, with 11 bases matching TRBD2. CDR3 size: 17 residues. V shed 4 bases, J shed 0 bases, and the junction held 7 bases outside the gene matches. Germline CDR1 and CDR2: SGDLS and YYNGEE. The CDR3 bases are TGTGCCAGCAGCACGTTGACTAGCGGGGTTAGCACAGATACGCAGTATTTT. Protein: CASSTLTSGVSTDTQYF.

This clone was seen a few times. The chain links TRBV2 to TRBJ2-5; unclear D gene. V gave up 4 bases and J gave up 3 bases, with 15 bases separating them. In germline, CDR1 is SNHLY, CDR2 FYNNEI. This CDR3 region has 15 residues. DNA of the CDR3: TGTGCCAGCAGTGTTGAATCTGGGCCTAAAGAGACCCAGTACTTC. It codes for CASSVESGPKETQYF.

The rearrangement uses TRBV9 and TRBJ2-3; 10 nucleotides line up with TRBD2. Germline V lookup: CDR1 SGDLS, CDR2 YYNGEE. Unmatched junction bases numbered 5, after V lost 0 bases and J lost 1 base. CDR3 size: 17 residues. CDR3 residues: CASSVDASGGRTDTQYF. CDR3 coding DNA: TGTGCCAGCAGCGTAGATGCTAGCGGGGGCCGCACAGATACGCAGTATTTT.

The genes are TRBV6-5 and TRBJ2-7; TRBD1 matches at 7 bases. V was clipped by 5 bases and J by 3 bases; unmatched bases: 10. Germline V gene data show CDR1 as MNHEY and CDR2 as SVGAGI. This CDR3 contains 15 residues. The CDR3 reads CASSTTAGTVYEQYF. The CDR3 nucleotides are TGTGCCAGCAGTACAACAGCCGGGACAGTCTACGAGCAGTACTTC.

This sequence joins TRBV30 and TRBJ1-1; D uncertain. CDR3 length: 14 amino acids. V lost 0 bases and J lost 4, with 12 bases in between. Germline V gives CDR1 GTSNPN, CDR2 SVGIG (reference sequence). The CDR3 sequence: CAWSVGLGGTEAFF. The CDR3 nucleotides read TGTGCCTGGAGTGTAGGACTAGGTGGCACTGAAGCTTTCTTT.

This sequence joins TRBV5-1 and TRBJ1-2; TRBD1 aligns across 8 bases. The germline V gene has CDR1 SGHRS and CDR2 YFSETQ. V trimming: 0 bases; J trimming: 6 bases; junction bases outside the gene matches: 7. This CDR3 is 15 amino acids long. For the CDR3, the DNA is TGCGCCAGCAGCTTGGGCAGGGGGCGATCGGATGGCTACACCTTC. This translates into CASSLGRGRSDGYTF.

This clone is medium-sized (0.01 to 0.1%) in the sample. This sequence joins TRBV28 and TRBJ1-3; D is unresolved. Trimming removed 5 bases from V and 0 bases from J, with 11 bases in between. Germline V gene sequence: CDR1 MDHEN, CDR2 SYDVKM. The CDR3 is 15 residues long. The CDR3 region has the DNA TGTGCCAGCAGTGAGGACGGGCACTCTGGAAACACCATATATTTT. It translates to CASSEDGHSGNTIYF.

By share of the sample, this clone is medium-sized. The chain combines TRBV7-3 with TRBJ2-7; D is possibly TRBD1 or TRBD2 (5 bases each). CDR3 size: 13 residues. CDR1 is SGHTA and CDR2 is FQGTGA in the germline V gene. V was trimmed by 8 bases and J by 6 bases, leaving 17 bases between them. DNA of the CDR3: TGTGCCAGCTCCCCGGGGCCAAGGGGCGAGCAGTACTTC. Protein sequence: CASSPGPRGEQYF.

V usage is TRBV7-9 and J usage is TRBJ1-1; D unclear. The CDR3 length is 12 residues. Germline CDR1 SEHNR, CDR2 FQNEAQ (reference sequence). V shed 0 bases and J shed 5 bases, with 4 bases lying between them. CDR3: CASSLAGTEAFF. CDR3 DNA: TGTGCCAGCAGCTTAGCGGGGACTGAAGCTTTCTTT.

CDR3 nucleotide sequence: TGTGCCAGCTCACCTCGGACAGGGGTGAACACTGAAGCTTTCTTT. Protein sequence: CASSPRTGVNTEAFF. The rearrangement joins TRBV18 to TRBJ1-1, with TRBD1 matching over 9 bases. The CDR3 contains 15 residues. J lost 0 bases, V lost 3 bases, and 2 bases had no gene match. The germline V gene has CDR1 KGHSH and CDR2 LQKENI.

The chain uses TRBV10-3 and TRBJ2-5; 7 positions agree with TRBD1. Losses at the gene ends were 6 bases for V and 3 bases for J; bases not matched to a gene: 7. The CDR3 has 14 amino acids. Germline loops: CDR1 ENHRY, CDR2 SYGVKD. The CDR3 DNA is TGTGCCATCAGGACAGGGATTTTTGAAGAGACCCAGTACTTC. Encoded protein: CAIRTGIFEETQYF.

This clone is medium-sized in the sample. The V gene is TRBV4-1, the J gene TRBJ2-1; unclear D gene. CDR3 length: 12 amino acids. Germline V gene lookup returns CDR1 MGHRA and CDR2 YSYEKL. The V and J ends lost 4 bases and 7 bases respectively, with 8 bases between them. The CDR3 sequence: CASSLWGNEQFF. The CDR3 nucleotides read TGCGCCAGCAGCCTATGGGGTAATGAGCAGTTCTTC.

Relative to its sample, this clone is medium-sized. CDR3 sequence: CSVDGRHYGYTF. The CDR3, as DNA: TGCAGCGTTGACGGCAGGCACTATGGCTACACCTTC. V usage is TRBV29-1 and J usage is TRBJ1-2; the D is unclear. Deletions cut 3 bases from V and 3 bases from J, with 8 bases between. Germline loops: CDR1 SQVTM, CDR2 ANQGSEA. This CDR3 contains 12 residues.

The chain couples TRBV27 to TRBJ2-7; TRBD2 matches at 9 bases. V gave up 5 bases and J gave up 4 bases; unmatched junction bases: 18. The CDR3 has 18 amino acids. CDR1 is MNHEY and CDR2 is SMNVEV in the germline V gene (reference sequence). CDR3 DNA: TGTGCCAGCAGTCCAACGATTAGCGGGGGCCCTCTCAAATACGAGCAGTACGTC. Residues: CASSPTISGGPLKYEQYV.

The chain combines TRBV7-9 with TRBJ1-6, with 8 bases that match TRBD1. This CDR3 spans 18 amino acids. In germline, CDR1 is SEHNR, CDR2 FQNEAQ (reference sequence). V was clipped by 6 bases and J by 0 bases; unmatched bases: 10. CDR3 bases: TGTGCCAGCAGTTCAATTACAGGGGGGAGCTCCTATAATTCACCCCTCCACTTT. Translation: CASSSITGGSSYNSPLHF.

This clone was counted between two and nine times. The chain links TRBV5-6 to TRBJ1-4; 12 positions match TRBD1. The CDR3 sequence is 16 residues long. In germline, CDR1 is SGHDT, CDR2 YYEEEE. The trim removed 4 bases at V and 6 bases at J, leaving 7 bases unmatched. The CDR3 DNA sequence: TGTGCCAGCAGCACTGGGACAGGGGGCGTGGATGAAAAACTGTTTTTT. It is translated as CASSTGTGGVDEKLFF.

The genes are TRBV21-1 and TRBJ2-3. TRBV21-1 is reported as a pseudogene. The CDR3 totals 15 residues. The CDR3 loop is CASSSRDGFTDTQYF. CDR3 sequence (DNA): TGTGCCAGCAGCTCCCGGGACGGATTCACAGATACGCAGTATTTT.

The V call is TRBV19, the J call TRBJ2-1; 9 positions match TRBD2. With 5 bases clipped from V and 7 bases from J, the junction kept 6 bases outside the gene matches. There are 14 residues in the CDR3. Germline CDR1 is LNHDA and CDR2 is SQIVND (reference sequence). Written as DNA, the CDR3 is TGTGCCAGTAGTTATCGTCTAGCGGGGAATGAGCAGTTCTTC. Amino acid sequence: CASSYRLAGNEQFF.

The genes are TRBV13 and TRBJ1-1, with D unresolved. V was clipped by 5 bases and J by 5 bases, with 12 bases between them. Germline V gives CDR1 PRHDT, CDR2 FYEKMQ (reference sequence). The CDR3 consists of 13 residues. The CDR3 loop reads CASSEDWKTEAFF. CDR3 bases: TGTGCCAGCAGCGAGGACTGGAAAACTGAAGCTTTCTTT. Full variable domain (rest looked up from reference TRBV13 and TRBJ1-1): AAGVIQSPRHLIKEKRETATLKCYPIPRHDTVYWYQQGPGQDPQFLISFYEKMQSDKGSIPDRFSAQQFSDYHSELNMSSLELGDSALYFCASSEDWKTEAFFGQGTRLTVV.

This clone was counted a few times. The J gene is TRBJ2-2, the V gene TRBV10-2; 10 nucleotides match TRBD2. Germline values: CDR1 WSHSY, CDR2 SAAADI. After removal of 10 bases from V and 4 bases from J, the junction contained 9 bases not matched to a gene. The CDR3 has 15 residues. The CDR3 loop is CATKRGGAVTGELFF. In nucleotides, the CDR3 is TGCGCCACCAAGCGGGGGGGCGCGGTCACCGGGGAGCTGTTTTTT.

This sequence joins TRBV19 and TRBJ2-5, with D possibly TRBD2 on 5 matching bases. Germline V gene data show CDR1 as LNHDA and CDR2 as SQIVND (reference sequence). The CDR3 runs 15 residues. Trimming pared 3 bases from V and 6 bases from J, leaving 17 bases between. The CDR3 DNA reads as TGTGCCAGTAGTATTGTAGGAGCGGACGGGAAGACCCAGTACTTC. Translated: CASSIVGADGKTQYF.

The chain couples TRBV30 to TRBJ2-3; TRBD1 matches 9 bases. CDR3 length: 15 residues. V lost 5 bases and J lost 0; bases outside the gene matches: 6. Germline values: CDR1 GTSNPN, CDR2 SVGIG (reference sequence). The CDR3 loop is CAWEQGTGSTDTQYF. Here the CDR3 DNA reads TGTGCCTGGGAACAAGGGACAGGGAGCACAGATACGCAGTATTTT. Full variable domain (rest looked up from reference TRBV30 and TRBJ2-3): SQTIHQWPATLVQPVGSPLSLECTVEGTSNPNLYWYRQAAGRGLQLLFYSVGIGQISSEVPQNLSASRPQDRQFILSSKKLLLSDSGFYLCAWEQGTGSTDTQYFGPGTRLTVL.

The V gene is TRBV6-5, the J gene TRBJ1-2; D is uncertain. Germline assignment: CDR1 MNHEY and CDR2 SVGAGI. CDR3 size: 15 residues. Between the trimmed V and J ends, which lost 6 bases and 1 base, there was a span of 15 bases. CDR3 residues: CASSFRGRSNYGYTF. CDR3 sequence (DNA): TGTGCCAGCAGCTTTCGCGGGAGGAGTAACTATGGCTACACCTTC.

By its share, this clone is large. The J gene is TRBJ2-3, the V gene TRBV7-9; D is unclear. The CDR3 covers 13 residues. V shed 5 bases and J shed 11 bases, with 17 bases lying between them. The V gene's germline CDR1 is SEHNR and CDR2 FQNEAQ (reference sequence). CDR3 in amino acids: CASSTLVWAEQYF. In DNA, the CDR3 is TGTGCCAGCAGCACGTTAGTTTGGGCCGAGCAGTATTTT.

The V and J genes are TRBV4-3 and TRBJ2-1; the match to TRBD2 covers 13 bases. Trimming at V came to 4 bases and at J to 6 bases, leaving 3 bases not matched to a gene. CDR3 length equals 15 residues. Germline V gives CDR1 LGHNA, CDR2 YSLEER. The CDR3 DNA sequence: TGCGCCAGCAGCCCGGGACTAGCGGGGATCAATGAGCAGTTCTTC. This encodes CASSPGLAGINEQFF.

The chain recombines TRBV9 with TRBJ2-2; TRBD1 is a possible D gene (5 bases). Trimming stripped 2 bases from V and 3 bases from J, with 11 bases between. The CDR3 contains 15 residues. The V gene's germline CDR1 is SGDLS and CDR2 YYNGEE. The CDR3 coding sequence is TGTGCCAGCAGCGTCAGGGATTCGGACACCGGGGAGCTGTTTTTT. Translated: CASSVRDSDTGELFF.

This clone is medium-sized (0.01 to 0.1%) in the sample. CDR3 loop: CATSDLLYNEQFF. The DNA of the CDR3 is TGTGCCACCAGTGATTTGCTCTACAATGAGCAGTTCTTC. The chain links TRBV24-1 to TRBJ2-1, with D uncertain. The CDR3 contains 13 residues. Germline CDR1 KGHDR, CDR2 SFDVKD. V was pared by 0 bases and J by 3 bases, with 2 bases between.